The 10 T cell receptor beta chains presented below share a single source sample, sequenced in a study of cytomegalovirus exposure and HLA in healthy donors. The PCR made use of 60 Vbeta and 13 Jbeta primers. Clones were sequenced by immunoSEQ multiplex PCR, and TCRdb holds only the in-frame ones, with some missing. The table has fewer than 110,000 clones, around 83% seen once. The sample was PBMCs. The origin of the receptors is a man in his thirties or forties in good health and CMV-seronegative.

V usage is TRBV30 and J usage is TRBJ2-1, with no clear D. The CDR3 extends over 11 amino acids. Germline CDR1 GTSNPN, CDR2 SVGIG (reference sequence). The V and J ends lost 8 bases and 5 bases respectively, with 10 bases between them. The CDR3 reads CAVGLHNEQFF. The DNA of the CDR3 is TGTGCCGTGGGCCTACACAATGAGCAGTTCTTC.

This clone was found once. In DNA, the CDR3 is TGCGCCAGCAGCTTGGCCGAGACTAGCGGGGGCAATGAGCAGTTCTTC. It specifies CASSLAETSGGNEQFF. V usage is TRBV5-1 and J usage is TRBJ2-1; 12 bases align to TRBD2. CDR1 and CDR2 (germline): SGHRS, YFSETQ. V gave up 0 bases and J gave up 6 bases; unmatched junction bases: 4. The CDR3 runs to 16 residues.

J is TRBJ2-2 and V is TRBV28; 9 bases map to TRBD1. Unmatched junction bases numbered 5, after V lost 6 bases and J lost 6 bases. The length of the CDR3 is 14 residues. The germline gives CDR1 MDHEN, CDR2 SYDVKM. The CDR3 DNA follows: TGTGCCAGCAGCAACAGGGGGCGATCCGGGGAGCTGTTTTTT. Translation gives CASSNRGRSGELFF.

The count of this clone is one. This rearrangement joins TRBV28 to TRBJ1-6, with D maybe TRBD1 (5 bases). The CDR3 covers 13 residues. V lost 9 bases to trimming and J lost 9 bases, with 15 bases between them. Germline CDR1 MDHEN, CDR2 SYDVKM. In DNA, the CDR3 is TGTGCCAGTTGTATGTTGGGGGGTTCACCCCTCCACTTT. This encodes CASCMLGGSPLHF.

The rearrangement joins TRBV5-1 to TRBJ1-2, with 8 bases aligning to TRBD1. Unmatched junction bases numbered 9, after V lost 4 bases and J lost 1 base. The CDR3 is 16 residues long. Germline V CDR1 and CDR2: SGHRS, YFSETQ. CDR3 sequence: CASSPDRGHSNYGYTF. The CDR3 DNA sequence: TGCGCCAGCAGCCCTGACAGGGGTCATAGTAACTATGGCTACACCTTC.

The genes are TRBV6-5 and TRBJ2-1, with 8 bases that match TRBD2. Per the germline V gene, CDR1 is MNHEY and CDR2 is SVGAGI. Losses at the gene ends were 0 bases for V and 6 bases for J; bases not matched to a gene: 7. This CDR3 is 16 amino acids long. In DNA form, the CDR3 reads TGTGCCAGCAGTTACTCCCCCCAGCTAGCGGGCAATGAGCAGTTCTTC. Encoded protein: CASSYSPQLAGNEQFF.

The CDR3 coding sequence is TGTGCCAGCAGCCAATCAGGGAGGGTCAAAAACATTCAGTACTTC. Its protein product is CASSQSGRVKNIQYF. The chain uses TRBV14 and TRBJ2-4, with 7 bases identical to TRBD2. CDR3 length equals 15 residues. After removal of 2 bases from V and 3 bases from J, the junction contained 4 bases not matched to a gene. The germline V gene has CDR1 SGHDN and CDR2 FVKESK.

The genes are TRBV5-8 and TRBJ1-2; unclear D gene. The CDR3 length is 12 residues. Between the trimmed V and J ends, which lost 0 bases and 4 bases, there was a span of 4 bases. CDR1 and CDR2 from the germline V gene are SGHTS and YDEGEE. CDR3 in amino acids: CASSLAVYGYTF. CDR3 coding DNA: TGTGCCAGCAGCTTGGCCGTCTATGGCTACACCTTC.

V usage is TRBV11-2 and J usage is TRBJ2-7, with TRBD2 matching 12 bases. CDR1 and CDR2 (germline): SGHAT, FQNNGV. The CDR3 covers 15 residues. The V and J ends lost 4 bases and 4 bases, in that order; junction bases with no gene match: 5. CDR3 residues: CASSSPGLAGYEQYF. CDR3 bases: TGTGCCAGCAGCTCCCCTGGACTAGCGGGGTACGAGCAGTACTTC.

The V gene is TRBV5-7, the J gene TRBJ2-7; TRBD1 matches at 10 bases. TRBV5-7 carries the ORF label, with uncertain function. J gave up 3 bases and V 3 bases, and 6 bases lay outside the gene matches. This CDR3 is 15 amino acids long. The CDR3 loop reads CASSCRDRGIYEQYF. The CDR3 nucleotides are TGTGCCAGCAGCTGCCGGGACAGGGGAATCTACGAGCAGTACTTC.